This TCR beta chain was found in a study of shared T cell receptors in the human thymus. The method was immunoSEQ multiplex PCR; TCRdb's version includes in-frame clones alone and lacks a portion of them. The data show approximately 400,000 clones, with 85% to 95% seen just once and approximately 0.02% held by the top ten. Looked up from germline, CDR1 is SGHRS and CDR2 is YFSETQ. After removal of 2 bases from V and 4 bases from J, the junction contained 6 bases not matched to a gene. This CDR3 has 14 residues. Sequencing was carried out using thymocytes. The chain recombines TRBV5-1 with TRBJ2-7; 7 bases line up with TRBD2. This receptor was identified in a human donor. The CDR3 region is CASSFGGSPYEQYF. The CDR3 bases are TGCGCCAGCAGCTTCGGCGGGAGTCCTTACGAGCAGTACTTC.